The entry below gives a single TCR beta chain sequence along with its context. The ends lost 7 bases at V and 10 bases at J; junction bases unmatched: 11. This CDR3 region has 14 residues. Germline V CDR1 and CDR2: SGDLS, YYNGEE. The entry originates in a study of blood T cell repertoires in COVID-19. Original processing notes: Amplified reference gene primers provided the basis for estimating nucleated cell counts. TCRdb's copy holds only in-frame clones and misses some; the assay was immunoSEQ multiplex PCR. V and J calls plus clone size are reproduced from that table; the DNA served to infer D and trimming. The table records around 190,000 clones, around 80% of them present only once.

What was sequenced was peripheral blood. This TCR came from a man in his 70s with active or convalescent COVID-19. The chain couples TRBV9 to TRBJ2-1; 10 bases fit TRBD2. The CDR3 loop is CASATSGTIREQFF. The CDR3 DNA reads as TGTGCCAGCGCAACTAGCGGGACCATCAGAGAGCAGTTCTTC.